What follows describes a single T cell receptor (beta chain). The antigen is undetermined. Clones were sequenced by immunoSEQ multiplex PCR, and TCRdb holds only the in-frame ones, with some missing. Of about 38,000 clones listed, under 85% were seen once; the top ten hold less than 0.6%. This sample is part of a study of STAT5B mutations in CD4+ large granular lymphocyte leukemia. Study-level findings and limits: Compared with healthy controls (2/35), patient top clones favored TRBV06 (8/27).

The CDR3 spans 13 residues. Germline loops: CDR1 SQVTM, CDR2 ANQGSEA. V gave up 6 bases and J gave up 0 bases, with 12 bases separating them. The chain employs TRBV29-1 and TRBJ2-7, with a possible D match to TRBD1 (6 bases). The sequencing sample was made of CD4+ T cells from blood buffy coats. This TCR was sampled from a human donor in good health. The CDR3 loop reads CSVLGQPSYEQYF. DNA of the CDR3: TGCAGCGTGCTCGGACAGCCCTCCTACGAGCAGTACTTC.